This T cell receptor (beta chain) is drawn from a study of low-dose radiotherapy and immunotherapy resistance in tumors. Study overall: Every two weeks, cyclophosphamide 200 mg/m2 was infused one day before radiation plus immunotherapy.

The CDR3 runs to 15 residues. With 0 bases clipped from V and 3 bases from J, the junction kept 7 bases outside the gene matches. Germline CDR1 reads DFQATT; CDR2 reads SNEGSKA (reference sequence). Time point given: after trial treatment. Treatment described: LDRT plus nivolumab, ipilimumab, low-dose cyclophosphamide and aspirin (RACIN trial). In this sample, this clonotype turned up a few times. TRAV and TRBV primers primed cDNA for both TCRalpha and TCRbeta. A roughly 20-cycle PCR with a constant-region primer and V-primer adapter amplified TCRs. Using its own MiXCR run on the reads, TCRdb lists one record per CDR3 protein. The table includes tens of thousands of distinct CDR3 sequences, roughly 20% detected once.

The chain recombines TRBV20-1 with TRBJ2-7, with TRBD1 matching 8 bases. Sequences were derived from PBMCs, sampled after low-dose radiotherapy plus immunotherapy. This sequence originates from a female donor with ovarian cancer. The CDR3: CSARDWQGAHYEQYF. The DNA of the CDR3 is TGCAGTGCTAGAGATTGGCAGGGGGCACACTACGAGCAGTACTTC.